Presented here are 9 T cell receptor beta chains from one specimen sequenced in a study of CD8 T cells in ankylosing spondylitis. TCRdb re-derived calls from the 5' RACE reads in MiXCR, one entry per CDR3 protein. In the table there are 25,000 to 35,000 distinct CDR3 sequences, 14% of which are singletons. Material: blood. The receptors originated from a male donor with ankylosing spondylitis or in good health (not recorded which).

The chain carries TRBV12-3 or TRBV12-4 and TRBJ2-1; no definite D call. The CDR3 has 11 amino acids. Trimming removed 1 base at V and 6 bases at J, with 1 base between. CDR3: CASSLVNEQFF. The CDR3 DNA reads as TGTGCCAGCAGTTTAGTCAATGAGCAGTTCTTC.

The chain employs TRBV7-2 and TRBJ2-1; 12 bases are shared with TRBD2. This CDR3 comprises 15 residues. Trimming removed 5 bases from V and 5 bases from J; junction bases left unmatched: 4. Germline V gene data show CDR1 as SGHTA and CDR2 as FQGNSA. CDR3 coding DNA: TGTGCCAGCAGCACCACTAGCGGGGGGCACAATGAGCAGTTCTTC. Protein product: CASSTTSGGHNEQFF.

This clonotype was counted between two and nine times. The rearrangement links TRBV27 to TRBJ2-7; TRBD2 matches at 7 bases. The CDR3 loop spans 15 amino acids. Trimming cost V 1 base and J 4 bases; bases outside gene matches: 7. The germline gives CDR1 MNHEY, CDR2 SMNVEV (reference sequence). CDR3 DNA: TGTGCCAGCAGTTTATGGCCTAGCGGAACTTACGAGCAGTACTTC. This encodes CASSLWPSGTYEQYF.

This rearrangement joins TRBV28 to TRBJ2-5; TRBD2 matches at 12 bases. Looked up from germline, CDR1 is MDHEN and CDR2 is SYDVKM. There are 15 residues in the CDR3. J lost 1 base, V lost 4 bases, and 1 base had no gene match. This CDR3 reads CASSSTSGSQETQYF. CDR3 nucleotides: TGTGCCAGCAGTTCGACTAGCGGGAGCCAAGAGACCCAGTACTTC.

In its sample, this clonotype was seen a few times. The genes are TRBV6-5 and TRBJ2-1, with D perhaps TRBD2 (6 bases). Germline CDR1 reads MNHEY; CDR2 reads SVGAGI. The length of the CDR3 is 13 residues. Trimming took 6 bases from V and 10 from J, leaving 16 bases between them. The CDR3 here is CASSGGTAREQFF. CDR3 in DNA: TGTGCCAGCAGCGGGGGTACCGCCCGGGAGCAGTTCTTC.

This clonotype turned up a few times. The rearrangement joins TRBV3-1 to TRBJ2-2, with 13 bases that match TRBD2. Losses at the gene ends were 1 base for V and 2 bases for J; bases not matched to a gene: 1. The CDR3 length is 17 residues. Germline CDR1 and CDR2: LGHDT and YNNKEL (reference sequence). The CDR3 coding sequence is TGTGCCAGCAGCCAAGGGACTAGCGGGGGTAACACCGGGGAGCTGTTTTTT. The encoded protein is CASSQGTSGGNTGELFF.

In its sample, this clonotype was seen a few times. The gene calls are TRBV28 and TRBJ2-1; 8 bases agree with TRBD2. V lost 5 bases, J lost 8 bases, and 8 bases stayed unmatched. From germline, CDR1 is MDHEN and CDR2 SYDVKM. The CDR3 length is 14 residues. CDR3 sequence: CASSPGGPQHEQFF. The CDR3, as DNA: TGTGCCAGCAGTCCGGGAGGGCCGCAACATGAGCAGTTCTTC.

CDR3 sequence reads: CASSQGRGPTNTGELFF. The CDR3 nucleotides are TGCGCCAGCAGCCAAGGTCGGGGACCCACGAACACCGGGGAGCTGTTTTTT. The rearrangement joins TRBV4-1 to TRBJ2-2; D is perhaps TRBD1 or TRBD2 (5 bases each). This CDR3 spans 17 amino acids. V was pared by 1 base and J by 0 bases, with 12 bases between. Germline V CDR1 and CDR2: MGHRA, YSYEKL.

This clonotype was picked up many times. V is TRBV12-3 or TRBV12-4 and J is TRBJ2-3, with D perhaps assigned TRBD1 or TRBD2 (5 bases each). Trimming left V 7 bases short and J 3 bases short, with 17 bases between. This CDR3 region has 15 residues. CDR3 in amino acids: CASTLGPRRTDTQYF. The CDR3 DNA follows: TGTGCCAGCACTTTGGGGCCGAGGAGGACAGATACGCAGTATTTT.